The 9 T cell receptor beta chains presented below share a single source sample, sequenced in a study of CD8+CD57+ T cells in acquired aplastic anemia. Researchers used genomic DNA as the template to profile TCR beta VDJ and CDR3. Via MiXCR, TCRdb re-called the reads, giving one row per CDR3 protein. The table lists approximately 45,000 distinct CDR3 sequences, approximately 78% of them singletons. The specimen sequenced was sorted CD4+, CD8+, or CD8+CD57+ T cells (not recorded which) from PBMCs. The receptors come from a human donor in good health, serving as a control.

This clonotype was observed a few times. V usage is TRBV6-4 and J usage is TRBJ2-3; the match to TRBD2 covers 9 bases. The CDR3 is 14 residues long. The ends lost 4 bases at V and 4 bases at J; junction bases unmatched: 3. Looked up from germline, CDR1 is MRHNA and CDR2 is SNTAGT. The CDR3 loop reads CASSAAGGADTQYF. CDR3 sequence (DNA): TGTGCCAGCAGTGCGGCGGGGGGGGCAGATACGCAGTATTTT.

The V and J genes are TRBV10-1 and TRBJ1-5; D ambiguous. CDR1 is WNHNN, CDR2 SYGVQD, per germline (reference sequence). The CDR3 length is 12 residues. With 2 bases removed from V and 6 bases from J, the gap between germline ends came to 5 bases. The CDR3 sequence is CASSESGQPQHF. CDR3 in DNA: TGCGCCAGCAGTGAGAGCGGTCAGCCCCAGCATTTT.

In its sample, this clonotype ranks as medium-sized. The rearrangement uses TRBV20-1 and TRBJ2-7, with TRBD2 matching 8 bases. The germline V gene encodes CDR1 DFQATT and CDR2 SNEGSKA (reference sequence). The J segment lost 3 bases and the V segment lost 2 bases, leaving 6 bases of the junction unmatched. This CDR3 spans 14 amino acids. The CDR3 sequence is CSARNSGTFYEQYF. The CDR3 bases are TGCAGTGCTAGAAATAGCGGGACGTTCTACGAGCAGTACTTC.

The chain links TRBV7-9 to TRBJ2-7; no clear D. The DNA end lines up better with TRBJ2-1; the J call may be wrong. Germline-derived CDR1 and CDR2 are SEHNR and FQNEAQ (reference sequence). The CDR3 loop spans 10 amino acids. The CDR3 spells CASSSQEQFF. The CDR3 DNA reads as TGTGCCAGCAGCTCTCAGGAGCAGTTCTTC.

The V call is TRBV11-2, the J call TRBJ2-3; D not certain. This CDR3 has 15 residues. The germline V gene has CDR1 SGHAT and CDR2 FQNNGV. The V gene lost 1 base and the J gene lost 1 base, with 9 bases spanning the gap. The CDR3 nucleotides read TGTGCCAGCAGCTTAGGCTTAAGGGGCACAGATACGCAGTATTTT. It translates to CASSLGLRGTDTQYF.

This clonotype was counted a single time. The chain employs TRBV15 and TRBJ2-7; D possibly corresponds to TRBD1 (5 bases). Germline loops: CDR1 LNHNV, CDR2 YYDKDF (reference sequence). CDR3 length equals 12 residues. V lost 6 bases to trimming and J lost 0 bases, with 6 bases between them. The CDR3 sequence: CATRGDSYEQYF. DNA of the CDR3: TGTGCCACCAGAGGGGACTCCTACGAGCAGTACTTC. The full variable domain, with the rest looked up from reference TRBV15 and TRBJ2-7, is DAMVIQNPRYQVTQFGKPVTLSCSQTLNHNVMYWYQQKSSQAPKLLFHYYDKDFNNEADTPDNFQSRRPNTSFCFLDIRSPGLGDTAMYLCATRGDSYEQYFGPGTRLTVT.

J is TRBJ1-2 and V is TRBV7-9, with 8 positions matching TRBD1. In germline, CDR1 is SEHNR, CDR2 FQNEAQ (reference sequence). Trimming removed 3 bases from V and 4 bases from J; junction bases left unmatched: 4. The CDR3 is 14 amino acids. CDR3 sequence: CASSFGQGGYGYTF. CDR3 nucleotides: TGTGCCAGCAGCTTCGGACAGGGAGGCTATGGCTACACCTTC.

CDR3 region: CASSESVVSRSGSADTQYF. The CDR3 region has the DNA TGTGCCAGCAGTGAATCCGTCGTTTCGCGTAGCGGGAGCGCAGATACGCAGTATTTT. The genes are TRBV25-1 and TRBJ2-3; 9 bases agree with TRBD2. The CDR3 length is 19 residues. V lost 1 base and J lost 4; bases outside the gene matches: 15. CDR1 and CDR2 from the germline V gene are MGHDK and SYGVNS.

CDR3 in DNA: TGTGCCAGCAGTGTCAAGAAACTACCACCCCAAGAGACCCAGTACTTC. It is translated as CASSVKKLPPQETQYF. This chain joins TRBV2 and TRBJ2-5; D not resolved. From germline, CDR1 is SNHLY and CDR2 FYNNEI. Trimming took 4 bases from V and 1 from J, leaving 16 bases between them. The CDR3 totals 16 residues.